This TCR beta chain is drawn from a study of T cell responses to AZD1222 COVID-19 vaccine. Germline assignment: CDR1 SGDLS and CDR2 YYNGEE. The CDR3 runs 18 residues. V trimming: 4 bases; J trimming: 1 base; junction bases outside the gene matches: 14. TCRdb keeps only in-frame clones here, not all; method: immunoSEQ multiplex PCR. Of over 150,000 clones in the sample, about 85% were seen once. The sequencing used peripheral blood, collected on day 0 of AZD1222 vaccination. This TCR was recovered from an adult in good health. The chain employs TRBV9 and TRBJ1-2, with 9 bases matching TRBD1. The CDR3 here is CASSFRPGTGTLNYGYTF. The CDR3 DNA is TGTGCCAGCAGCTTCCGTCCCGGGACAGGGACCCTTAACTATGGCTACACCTTC.